These 3 T cell receptor beta chains originate from one sample sequenced in a study of blood T cell repertoires in COVID-19. TCRdb's copy holds only in-frame clones and misses some; the assay was immunoSEQ multiplex PCR. The sample contains 310,000 or so clones, 70% to 90% of which appear only once. The sequenced material came from peripheral blood. These receptors were collected from a man aged 18 to 30 who had recovered from COVID-19.

The chain carries TRBV4-1 and TRBJ1-3; 7 bases match TRBD1. The CDR3 runs 19 residues. Looked up from germline, CDR1 is MGHRA and CDR2 is YSYEKL. V dropped 0 bases and J dropped 0; count of bases not matched to a gene: 11. The CDR3 is CASSQDFTKTGTSGNTIYF. DNA for the CDR3: TGCGCCAGCAGCCAAGACTTTACTAAGACAGGGACCTCTGGAAACACCATATATTTT.

The V call is TRBV18, the J call TRBJ2-2, with TRBD1 as a possible D gene (6 bases). Deletions cut 3 bases from V and 0 bases from J, with 26 bases between. CDR1 is KGHSH and CDR2 is LQKENI in the germline V gene. The CDR3 is made up of 21 amino acids. CDR3 loop: CASSPQDSWGQMAANTGELFF. CDR3 nucleotide sequence: TGTGCCAGCTCACCCCAGGACAGTTGGGGACAAATGGCGGCGAACACCGGGGAGCTGTTTTTT.

The gene calls are TRBV28 and TRBJ1-1, with TRBD1 matching over 10 bases. This CDR3 is 16 amino acids long. V lost 5 bases, J lost 5 bases, and 11 bases stayed unmatched. Germline CDR1 is MDHEN and CDR2 is SYDVKM. The CDR3 bases are TGTGCCAGCAGTGCTCCGGGACAGGGGAAGTTAACTGAAGCTTTCTTT. As protein: CASSAPGQGKLTEAFF.